This TCR beta chain was found in a study of blood T cell repertoires in COVID-19. For the study at large: The United States, Italy and Spain provided the acute and convalescent COVID-19 samples. T cells, B-cell-depleted T cells, or PBMCs provided the cDNA or gDNA that served as material.

Under the authors' procedure: Amplifying reference gene primers gave estimates of nucleated cell counts. Produced via immunoSEQ multiplex PCR; TCRdb's table is partial and in-frame only. Clonal size and the V and J genes are those of that table, whereas D and trimming came from the DNA. The sample lists roughly 230,000 clones, around 82% seen once, with around 3.7% in the top ten. Ages ranged from about 18 to 89 years, with residence in about two dozen US areas. This clonotype was obtained from a man aged 50 to 59 who had recovered from COVID-19. The specimen was PBMCs or T cells enriched from blood (not recorded which).

CDR3 in amino acids: CASSKDSDNSPLHF. The CDR3, as DNA: TGCGCCAGCAGCAAGGACAGTGATAATTCACCCCTCCACTTT. The chain recombines TRBV5-1 with TRBJ1-6, with TRBD1 as a possible D gene (6 bases). V was pared by 4 bases and J by 5 bases, with 10 bases between. Germline lookup yields CDR1 SGHRS and CDR2 YFSETQ. The CDR3 totals 14 residues.